The T cell receptor (beta chain) described here comes from a study of metastatic and nonmetastatic thyroid tumors (TCRdb year 2020). In the study overall: For patients with malignant and with benign thyroid disease, the researchers compared repertoires between peripheral blood samples and tumor or nodule tissue samples. Results the study describes overall, beyond this receptor: TCR beta diversity was reported as significantly higher in malignant tumors than in benign nodules, in both blood and tumor samples.

None of the patients had been given any treatment before thyroid surgery. Patient clinical samples collected from about 2012 to 2018 were retrospectively analysed using T-cell receptor beta sequencing. Library method: PCR. Data came from an Illumina HiSeq 4000. High-throughput sequencing was used to profile the CDR3 region of the TCR beta-chain in every patient. The authors' pipeline ran thus. A classifier to discriminate distant-metastatic papillary thyroid cancer patients was built from CDR3 differences across clinicopathological groups. The Shannon index was used to measure repertoire diversity, and the Morisita-Horn index was used to measure how similar tumor and blood repertoires were. Using fastp at Q25 and MiXCR, TCRdb reprocessed the public reads and kept productive beta chains. The authors' filters were not applied to this entry. In all, the sample holds about 5,400 clones, and about 35% of those were seen once. The leading ten clones occupy 20% to 25% of the sample.

The CDR3 holds 15 amino acids from the cysteine to the phenylalanine. The CDR3 DNA has 45 bases and is translated from base 1. The germline V gene provides CDR1 SNHLY and CDR2 FYNNEI. Trimming costs V 6 bases and J 7 bases, and their ends lie 21 bases apart. Compared with the rest of its sample, this clone is large (0.1 to 1%). Its antigen is currently not known. The record has no base qualities; no much larger clone is one base away. Sequenced: adjacent normal tissue. The rearranged chain carries TRBV2 and TRBJ1-2; the D gene assignment is ambiguous. The TCR sequence derives from a female donor with papillary thyroid cancer or a benign thyroid nodule (not recorded which). Some clones in this sample may be carry-over from other donors' samples. The sequenced DNA: TGTGCCAGCAGAGAGCGCTCGACGGACGTCTTTGGCTACACCTTC. Its amino acids are CASRERSTDVFGYTF.